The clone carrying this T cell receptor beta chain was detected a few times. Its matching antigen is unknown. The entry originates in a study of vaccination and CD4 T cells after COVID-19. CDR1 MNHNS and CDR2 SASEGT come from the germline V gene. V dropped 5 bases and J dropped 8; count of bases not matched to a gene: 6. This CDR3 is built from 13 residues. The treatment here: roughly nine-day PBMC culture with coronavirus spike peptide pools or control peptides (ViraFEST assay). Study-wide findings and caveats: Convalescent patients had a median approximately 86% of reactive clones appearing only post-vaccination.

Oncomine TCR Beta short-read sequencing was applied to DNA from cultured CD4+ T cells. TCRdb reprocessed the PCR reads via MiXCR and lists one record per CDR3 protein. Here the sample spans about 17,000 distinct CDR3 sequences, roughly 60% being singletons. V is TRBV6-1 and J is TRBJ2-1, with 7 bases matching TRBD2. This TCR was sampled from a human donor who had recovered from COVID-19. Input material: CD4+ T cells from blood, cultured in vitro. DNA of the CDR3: TGTGCCAGCAGTATGACTAGCTATGATGAGCAGTTCTTC. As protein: CASSMTSYDEQFF.